The clone carrying this T cell receptor beta chain was counted only a few times. These data come from a study of blood T cell repertoires in COVID-19. On the study more broadly: COVID-19 samples from acute and convalescent phases originated in the United States, Italy and Spain. From T cells, B-cell-depleted T cells, or PBMCs came the material, which was cDNA or gDNA.

In the source study's methods: Estimated nucleated cell counts came from reference gene primer amplification. Libraries were prepared by immunoSEQ multiplex PCR; TCRdb keeps only in-frame clonotypes and omits some of them. V, J and clone size are those of that table, while D and trimming were read from the DNA. Of 250,000 to 300,000 clones listed, roughly nine tenths were seen once; the top ten hold roughly 4.5%. This TCR derives from a woman aged 40 to 55 who had recovered from COVID-19. The sample comprised peripheral blood.

The CDR3 sequence is CASSTGGLAANYNEQFF. The CDR3 coding sequence is TGTGCCAGCAGCACGGGGGGACTAGCGGCGAACTACAATGAGCAGTTCTTC. The chain combines TRBV7-9 with TRBJ2-1; TRBD2 agrees at 11 bases. In germline, CDR1 is SEHNR, CDR2 FQNEAQ (reference sequence). The CDR3 totals 17 residues. Germline trimming cut 5 bases from V and 3 bases from J; bases unmatched to any gene: 9. The full variable domain, rest sourced from reference TRBV7-9 and TRBJ2-1, is DTGVSQNPRHKITKRGQNVTFRCDPISEHNRLYWYRQTLGQGPEFLTYFQNEAQLEKSRLLSDRFSAERPKGSFSTLEIQRTEQGDSAMYLCASSTGGLAANYNEQFFGPGTRLTVL.